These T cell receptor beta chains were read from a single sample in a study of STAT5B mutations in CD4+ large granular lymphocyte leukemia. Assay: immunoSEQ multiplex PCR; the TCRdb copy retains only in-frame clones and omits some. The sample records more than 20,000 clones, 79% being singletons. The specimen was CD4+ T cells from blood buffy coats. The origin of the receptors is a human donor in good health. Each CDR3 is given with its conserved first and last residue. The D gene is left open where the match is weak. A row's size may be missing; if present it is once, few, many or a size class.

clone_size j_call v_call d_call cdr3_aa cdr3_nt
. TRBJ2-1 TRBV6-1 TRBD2 CASSEWASGNYNEQFF TGTGCCAGCAGTGAGTGGGCTAGCGGGAATTACAATGAGCAGTTCTTC
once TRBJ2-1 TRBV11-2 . CASSLGQLVEQFF TGTGCCAGCAGCTTAGGACAACTAGTTGAGCAGTTCTTC
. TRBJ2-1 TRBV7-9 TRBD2 CASSHLRQRERDEQFF TGTGCCAGCAGCCACCTCCGGCAGCGGGAGAGGGATGAGCAGTTCTTC
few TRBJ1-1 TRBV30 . CAWRNRVSGNTEAFF TGTGCCTGGAGAAACAGGGTCTCGGGGAACACTGAAGCTTTCTTT
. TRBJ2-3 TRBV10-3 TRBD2 CAISESTSGNTDTQYF TGTGCCATCAGTGAGTCAACTAGCGGGAACACAGATACGCAGTATTTT
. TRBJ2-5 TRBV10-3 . CAISDLGGQETQYF TGTGCCATCAGTGATTTGGGGGGCCAAGAGACCCAGTACTTC
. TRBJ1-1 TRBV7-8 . CASRRGGSTEAFF TGTGCCAGCAGGCGAGGGGGTAGCACTGAAGCTTTCTTT
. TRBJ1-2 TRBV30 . CAWGPANYGYTF TGTGCCTGGGGACCCGCTAACTATGGCTACACCTTC
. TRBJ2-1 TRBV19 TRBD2 CASSKAAGDYGDEQFF TGTGCCAGTAGTAAGGCCGCCGGGGACTATGGGGATGAGCAGTTCTTC
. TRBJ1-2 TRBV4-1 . CASSQGGGVGSYTF TGCGCCAGCAGCCAAGGGGGGGGCGTCGGGTCCTACACCTTC
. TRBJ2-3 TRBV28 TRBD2 CASSPRMGSGGPGTQYF TGTGCCAGCAGCCCTAGGATGGGTAGCGGGGGCCCGGGTACGCAGTATTTT
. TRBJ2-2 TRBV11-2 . CASSLEPEHTGELFF TGTGCCAGCAGCTTAGAGCCGGAACACACCGGGGAGCTGTTTTTT
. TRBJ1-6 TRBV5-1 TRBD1 CASSSQGDNSPLHF TGCGCCAGCAGCTCTCAGGGGGATAATTCACCCCTCCACTTT
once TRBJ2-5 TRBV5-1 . CASSLRETQYF TGCGCCAGCAGCTTGCGAGAGACCCAGTACTTC
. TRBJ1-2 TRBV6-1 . CASSGTETGNRYTF TGTGCCAGCAGTGGGACAGAGACAGGTAATCGCTACACCTTC
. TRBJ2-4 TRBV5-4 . CASSLGGENGKNIQYF TGTGCCAGCAGCTTGGGCGGGGAGAATGGCAAAAACATTCAGTACTTC
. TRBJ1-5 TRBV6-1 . CASSEEGFHHQPQHF TGTGCCAGCAGTGAGGAGGGTTTCCATCATCAGCCCCAGCATTTT
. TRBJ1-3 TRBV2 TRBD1 CASTEWTGRNTIYF TGTGCCAGCACCGAATGGACAGGGCGAAACACCATATATTTT
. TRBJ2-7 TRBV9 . CASSVGPKGHEQYF TGTGCCAGCAGCGTAGGGCCCAAAGGCCACGAGCAGTACTTC
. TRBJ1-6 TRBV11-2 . CASSFEGHSPLHF TGTGCCAGCAGCTTTGAGGGCCATTCACCCCTCCACTTT
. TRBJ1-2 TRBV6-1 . CASSGTWPLNYGYTF TGTGCCAGCAGCGGGACATGGCCTCTTAACTATGGCTACACCTTC
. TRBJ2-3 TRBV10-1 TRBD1 CASSGTGAPPSTDTQYF TGCGCCAGCAGTGGGACAGGGGCCCCACCTAGCACAGATACGCAGTATTTT
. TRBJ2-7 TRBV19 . CASSIAGQGVQYF TGTGCCAGTAGTATAGCGGGCCAAGGTGTGCAGTACTTC